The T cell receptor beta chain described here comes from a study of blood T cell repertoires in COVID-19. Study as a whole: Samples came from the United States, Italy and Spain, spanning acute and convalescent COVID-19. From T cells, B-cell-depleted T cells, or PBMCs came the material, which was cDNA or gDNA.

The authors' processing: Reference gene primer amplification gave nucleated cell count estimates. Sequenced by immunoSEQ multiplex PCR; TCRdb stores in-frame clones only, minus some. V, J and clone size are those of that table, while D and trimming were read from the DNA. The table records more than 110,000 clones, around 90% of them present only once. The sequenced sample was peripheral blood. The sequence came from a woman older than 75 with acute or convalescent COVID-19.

CDR3 region: CASSYPGGEDGYTF. The CDR3, as DNA: TGTGCCAGCAGTTACCCTGGAGGGGAGGATGGCTACACCTTC. The chain links TRBV6-6 to TRBJ1-2; D perhaps matches TRBD1 (5 bases). The V end lost 2 bases, the J end lost 6 bases, and 13 bases lay between the germline ends. The CDR3 covers 14 residues. CDR1 and CDR2 (germline): MNHNY, SVGAGI (reference sequence).